This T cell receptor (beta chain) was found in a study of blood T cells in healthy people across ages. The CDR3 is 15 amino acids. Trimming stripped 3 bases from V and 2 bases from J, with 9 bases between. Germline values: CDR1 SGDLS, CDR2 YYNGEE. Through a sample-barcoded 5' primer and a J-beta primer mix, a second PCR was run for roughly 7 to 11 cycles. TCRdb called the 5' RACE reads again in MiXCR, with one record for every CDR3 protein. Here the sample spans 1.5 million to 2 million distinct CDR3 sequences, about 39% being singletons. Study-level findings and limits: With age, beta diversity per million T cells declined roughly linearly, significantly by about 37. A strong correlation was found between TCR beta diversity and the percentage of naive T cells.

Note on this clonotype: Its specificity is not known.

Sequencing was performed on blood. The clonotype was recovered from a human donor in good health. This rearrangement joins TRBV9 to TRBJ2-6, with a tentative D call TRBD2 (5 bases). DNA of the CDR3: TGTGCCAGCAGCGGAACTAGTGCTGGGGCCAACGTCCTGACTTTC. It yields the protein CASSGTSAGANVLTF. Variable domain in full (rest from reference TRBV9 and TRBJ2-6): DSGVTQTPKHLITATGQRVTLRCSPRSGDLSVYWYQQSLDQGLQFLIQYYNGEERAKGNILERFSAQQFPDLHSELNLSSLELGDSALYFCASSGTSAGANVLTFGAGSRLTVL.